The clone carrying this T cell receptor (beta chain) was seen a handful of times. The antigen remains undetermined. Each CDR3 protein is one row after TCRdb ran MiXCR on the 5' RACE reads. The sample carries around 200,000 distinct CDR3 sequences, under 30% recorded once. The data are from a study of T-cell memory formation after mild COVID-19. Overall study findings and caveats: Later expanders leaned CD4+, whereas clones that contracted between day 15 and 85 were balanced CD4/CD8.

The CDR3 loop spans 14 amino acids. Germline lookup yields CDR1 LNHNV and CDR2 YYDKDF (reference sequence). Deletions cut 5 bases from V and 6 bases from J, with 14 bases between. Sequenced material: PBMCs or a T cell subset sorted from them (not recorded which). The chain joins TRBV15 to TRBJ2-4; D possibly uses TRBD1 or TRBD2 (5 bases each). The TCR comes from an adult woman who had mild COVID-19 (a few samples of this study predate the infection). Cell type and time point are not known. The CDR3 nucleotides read TGTGCCACCAGCGCCAGGGAGTCAGGAAACATTCAGTACTTC. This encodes CATSARESGNIQYF.